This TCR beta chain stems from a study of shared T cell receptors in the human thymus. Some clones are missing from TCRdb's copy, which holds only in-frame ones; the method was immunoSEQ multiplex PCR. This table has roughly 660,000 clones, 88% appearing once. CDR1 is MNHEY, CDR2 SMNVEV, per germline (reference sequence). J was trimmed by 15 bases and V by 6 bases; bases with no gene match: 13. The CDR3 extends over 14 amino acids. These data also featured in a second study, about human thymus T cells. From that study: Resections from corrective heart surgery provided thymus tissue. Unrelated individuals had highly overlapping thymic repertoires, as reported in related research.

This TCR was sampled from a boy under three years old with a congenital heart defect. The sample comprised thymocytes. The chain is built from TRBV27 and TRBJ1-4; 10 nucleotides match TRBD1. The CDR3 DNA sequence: TGTGCCAGCAGCCCACGGGACAGGGGACAAGGTGTGTTTTTT. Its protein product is CASSPRDRGQGVFF.